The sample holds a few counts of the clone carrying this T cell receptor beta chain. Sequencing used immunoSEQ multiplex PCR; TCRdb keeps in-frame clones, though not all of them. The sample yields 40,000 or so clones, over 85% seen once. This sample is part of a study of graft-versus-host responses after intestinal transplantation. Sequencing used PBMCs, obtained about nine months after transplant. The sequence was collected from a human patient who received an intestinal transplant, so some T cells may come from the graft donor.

CDR3 coding DNA: TGCGCCAGCAGTGAGTCGTCTGTCTGGGTGGGCGCTTTCTTT. Translated, it gives CASSESSVWVGAFF. The chain has TRBV10-2 and TRBJ1-1; D unclear. The germline V gene has CDR1 WSHSY and CDR2 SAAADI. V was shortened by 0 bases and J by 11 bases, with 16 bases between the two germline ends. CDR3 size: 14 residues.